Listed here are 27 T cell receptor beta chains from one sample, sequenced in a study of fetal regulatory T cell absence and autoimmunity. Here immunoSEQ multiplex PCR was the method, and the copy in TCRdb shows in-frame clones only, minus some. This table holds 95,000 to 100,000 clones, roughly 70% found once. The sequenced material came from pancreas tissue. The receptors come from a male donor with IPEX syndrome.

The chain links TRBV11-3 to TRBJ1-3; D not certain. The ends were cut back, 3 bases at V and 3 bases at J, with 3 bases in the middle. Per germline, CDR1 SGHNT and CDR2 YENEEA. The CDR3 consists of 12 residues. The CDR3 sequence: CASSFIGNTIYF. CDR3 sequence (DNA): TGTGCCAGCAGCTTTATTGGAAACACCATATATTTT.

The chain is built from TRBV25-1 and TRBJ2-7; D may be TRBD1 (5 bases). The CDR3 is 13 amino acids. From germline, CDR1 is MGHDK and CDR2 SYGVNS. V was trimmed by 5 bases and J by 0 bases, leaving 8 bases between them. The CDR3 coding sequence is TGTGCCAGCAGTAGACAGTCCTCCTACGAGCAGTACTTC. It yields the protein CASSRQSSYEQYF.

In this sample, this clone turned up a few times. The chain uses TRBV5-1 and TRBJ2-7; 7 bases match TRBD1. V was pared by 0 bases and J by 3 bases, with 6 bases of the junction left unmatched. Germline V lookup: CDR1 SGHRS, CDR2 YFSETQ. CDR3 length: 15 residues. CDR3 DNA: TGCGCCAGCAGCTTGGCCAGAACAGGGGTCTACGAGCAGTACTTC. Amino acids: CASSLARTGVYEQYF.

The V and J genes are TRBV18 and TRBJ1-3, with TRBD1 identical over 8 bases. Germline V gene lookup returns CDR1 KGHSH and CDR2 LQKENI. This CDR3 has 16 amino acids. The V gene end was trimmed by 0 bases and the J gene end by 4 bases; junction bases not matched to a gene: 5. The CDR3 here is CASSPPRTGRGNTIYF. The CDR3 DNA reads TGTGCCAGCTCACCACCGCGGACAGGGAGGGGAAACACCATATATTTT.

The CDR3, as DNA: TGTGCCAGCAGTGGTCCGGGACCAAATCAGCCCCAGCATTTT. Its translation is CASSGPGPNQPQHF. The rearrangement uses TRBV6-1 and TRBJ1-5; D is perhaps TRBD1 (5 bases). The V and J ends lost 4 bases and 4 bases respectively, with 11 bases between them. Looked up from germline, CDR1 is MNHNS and CDR2 is SASEGT. The length of the CDR3 is 14 residues.

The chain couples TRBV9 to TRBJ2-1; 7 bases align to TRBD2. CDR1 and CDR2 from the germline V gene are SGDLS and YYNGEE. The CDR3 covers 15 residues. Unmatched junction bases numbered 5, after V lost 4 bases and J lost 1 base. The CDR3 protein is CASSKAGESYNEQFF. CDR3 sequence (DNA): TGTGCCAGCAGCAAGGCGGGGGAGTCCTACAATGAGCAGTTCTTC. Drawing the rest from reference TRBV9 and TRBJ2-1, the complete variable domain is DSGVTQTPKHLITATGQRVTLRCSPRSGDLSVYWYQQSLDQGLQFLIQYYNGEERAKGNILERFSAQQFPDLHSELNLSSLELGDSALYFCASSKAGESYNEQFFGPGTRLTVL.

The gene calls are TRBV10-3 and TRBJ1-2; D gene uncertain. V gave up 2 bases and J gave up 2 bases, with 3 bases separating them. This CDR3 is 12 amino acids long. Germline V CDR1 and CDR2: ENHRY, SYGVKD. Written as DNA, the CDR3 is TGTGCCATCAGTGAGGGGAACTATGGCTACACCTTC. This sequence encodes CAISEGNYGYTF.

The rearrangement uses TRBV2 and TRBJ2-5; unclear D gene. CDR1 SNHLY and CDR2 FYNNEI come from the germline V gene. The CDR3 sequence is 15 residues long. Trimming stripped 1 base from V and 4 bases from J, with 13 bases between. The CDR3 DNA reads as TGTGCCAGCAGTGAAGGCCCGACCCCCTCAGAGACCCAGTACTTC. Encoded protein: CASSEGPTPSETQYF.

The CDR3 loop reads CASSGGGRSSNEKLFF. The CDR3 DNA reads as TGCGCCAGCAGTGGCGGGGGGCGCAGTTCAAATGAAAAACTGTTTTTT. The J gene is TRBJ1-4, the V gene TRBV10-2, with D possibly matching TRBD1 (6 bases). This CDR3 is 16 amino acids long. V was pared by 4 bases and J by 5 bases, with 17 bases between. Germline CDR1 reads WSHSY; CDR2 reads SAAADI.

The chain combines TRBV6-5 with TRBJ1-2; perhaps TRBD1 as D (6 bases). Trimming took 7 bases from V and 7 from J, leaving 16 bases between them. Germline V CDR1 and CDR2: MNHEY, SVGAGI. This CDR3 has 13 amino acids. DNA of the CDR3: TGTGCCAGCACCTCCTGGGGGGCCGGTGGCTACACCTTC. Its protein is CASTSWGAGGYTF.

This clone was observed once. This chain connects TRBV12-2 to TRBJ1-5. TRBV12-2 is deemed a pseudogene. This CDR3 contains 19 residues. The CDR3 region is CASRLLGDLGTYSNQPQHF. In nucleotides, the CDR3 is TGTGCAAGTCGCTTATTGGGAGACCTTGGGACCTATAGCAATCAGCCCCAGCATTTT.

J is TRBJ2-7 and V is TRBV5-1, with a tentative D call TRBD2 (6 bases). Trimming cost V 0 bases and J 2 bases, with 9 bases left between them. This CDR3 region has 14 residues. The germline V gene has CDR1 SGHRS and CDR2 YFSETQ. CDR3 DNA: TGCGCCAGCAGCTTGGATGGGAGGACCTACGAGCAGTACTTC. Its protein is CASSLDGRTYEQYF.

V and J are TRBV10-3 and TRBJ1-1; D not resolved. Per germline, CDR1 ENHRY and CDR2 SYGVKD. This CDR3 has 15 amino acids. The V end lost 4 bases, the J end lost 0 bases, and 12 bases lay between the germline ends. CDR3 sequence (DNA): TGTGCCATCAGTGGTTCGCAGTTTATGAACACTGAAGCTTTCTTT. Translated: CAISGSQFMNTEAFF.

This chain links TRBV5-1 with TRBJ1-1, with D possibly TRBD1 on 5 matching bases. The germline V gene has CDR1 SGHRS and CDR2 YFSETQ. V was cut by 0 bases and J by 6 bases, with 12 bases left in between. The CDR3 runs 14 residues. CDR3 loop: CASSLEAGSAEAFF. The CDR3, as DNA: TGCGCCAGCAGCTTGGAGGCAGGGTCAGCTGAAGCTTTCTTT.

The CDR3 DNA follows: TGTGCCAGCAGCGCCGGGGGGGAGAGCTATGGCTACACCTTC. This gives the protein CASSAGGESYGYTF. The V gene is TRBV7-6, the J gene TRBJ1-2, with D perhaps TRBD1 (5 bases). The CDR3 loop spans 14 amino acids. Germline lookup yields CDR1 SGHVS and CDR2 FNYEAQ. V was clipped by 5 bases and J by 4 bases, with 14 bases between them.

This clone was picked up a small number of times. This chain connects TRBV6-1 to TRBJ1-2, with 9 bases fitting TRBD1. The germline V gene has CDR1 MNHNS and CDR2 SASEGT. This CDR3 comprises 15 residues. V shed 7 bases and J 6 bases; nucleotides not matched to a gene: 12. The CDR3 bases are TGTGCCAGCATCCTGAACAGGAGGACAGGGGATGGCTACACCTTC. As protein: CASILNRRTGDGYTF.

CDR3 DNA: TGTGCCAGCAGCCACCTTAGACATGAGCAGTTCTTC. Its protein is CASSHLRHEQFF. The chain has TRBV4-2 and TRBJ2-1; unclear D gene. In germline, CDR1 is LGHNA, CDR2 YNFKEQ. V was trimmed by 3 bases and J by 8 bases, leaving 8 bases between them. The CDR3 covers 12 residues.

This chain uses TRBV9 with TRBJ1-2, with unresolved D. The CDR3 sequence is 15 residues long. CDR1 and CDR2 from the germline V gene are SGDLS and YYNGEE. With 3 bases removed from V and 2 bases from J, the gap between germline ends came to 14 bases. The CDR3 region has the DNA TGTGCCAGCAGCGCCAAGTTAGCACCCAACTATGGCTACACCTTC. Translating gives CASSAKLAPNYGYTF.

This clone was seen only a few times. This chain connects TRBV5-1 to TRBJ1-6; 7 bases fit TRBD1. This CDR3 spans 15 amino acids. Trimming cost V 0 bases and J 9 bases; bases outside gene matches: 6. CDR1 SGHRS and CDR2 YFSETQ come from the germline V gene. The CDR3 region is CASSLAGTATSPLHF. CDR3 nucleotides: TGCGCCAGCAGCTTGGCCGGGACAGCGACTTCACCCCTCCACTTT.

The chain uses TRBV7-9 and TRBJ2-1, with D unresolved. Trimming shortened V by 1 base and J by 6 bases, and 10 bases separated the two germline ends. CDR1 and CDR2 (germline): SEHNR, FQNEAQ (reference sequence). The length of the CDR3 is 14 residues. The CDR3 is CASSLDPGRNEQFF. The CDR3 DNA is TGTGCCAGCAGCTTAGATCCTGGGCGCAATGAGCAGTTCTTC.

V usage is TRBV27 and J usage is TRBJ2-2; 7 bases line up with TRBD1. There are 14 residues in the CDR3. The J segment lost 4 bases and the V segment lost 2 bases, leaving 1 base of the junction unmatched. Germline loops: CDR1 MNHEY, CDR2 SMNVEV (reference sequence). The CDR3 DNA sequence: TGTGCCAGCAGTTTACAGGGGGTCACCGGGGAGCTGTTTTTT. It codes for CASSLQGVTGELFF.

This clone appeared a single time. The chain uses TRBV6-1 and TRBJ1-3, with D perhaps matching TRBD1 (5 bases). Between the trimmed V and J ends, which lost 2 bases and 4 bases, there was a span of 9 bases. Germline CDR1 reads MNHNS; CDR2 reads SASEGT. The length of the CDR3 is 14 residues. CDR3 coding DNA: TGTGCCAGCAGTGAAAAGGGGAGAGGAAACACCATATATTTT. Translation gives CASSEKGRGNTIYF.

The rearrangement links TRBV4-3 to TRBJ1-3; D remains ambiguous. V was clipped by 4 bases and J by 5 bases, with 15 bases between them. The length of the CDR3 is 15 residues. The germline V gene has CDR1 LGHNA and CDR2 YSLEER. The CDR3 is CASSPQVSGRNTIYF. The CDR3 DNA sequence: TGCGCCAGCAGCCCTCAGGTATCGGGCAGAAACACCATATATTTT.

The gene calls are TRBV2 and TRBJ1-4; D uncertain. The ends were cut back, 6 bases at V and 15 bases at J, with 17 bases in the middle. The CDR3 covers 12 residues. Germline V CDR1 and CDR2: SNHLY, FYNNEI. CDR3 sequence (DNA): TGTGCCAGCAGGGACCCCTACAGCTTAGTGTTTTTT. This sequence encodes CASRDPYSLVFF.

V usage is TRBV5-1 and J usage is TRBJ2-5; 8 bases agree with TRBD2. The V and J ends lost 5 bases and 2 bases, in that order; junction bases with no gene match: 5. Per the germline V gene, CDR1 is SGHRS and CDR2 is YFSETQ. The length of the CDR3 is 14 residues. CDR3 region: CASRVGLVQETQYF. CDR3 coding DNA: TGCGCCAGCAGGGTGGGACTAGTGCAAGAGACCCAGTACTTC.

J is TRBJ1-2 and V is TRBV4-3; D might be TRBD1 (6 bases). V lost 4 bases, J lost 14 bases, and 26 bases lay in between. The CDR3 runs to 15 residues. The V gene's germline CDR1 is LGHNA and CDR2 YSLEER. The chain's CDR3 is CASSPRCRDNTRRTF. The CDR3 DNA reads TGCGCCAGCAGCCCAAGATGCCGGGACAACACAAGGAGAACCTTC.

CDR3 bases: TGTGCCAGCAGTGAATTCCGTCAGGGTACTAGCACAGATACGCAGTATTTT. Translated: CASSEFRQGTSTDTQYF. The chain joins TRBV25-1 to TRBJ2-3; D perhaps matches TRBD1 (5 bases). V was trimmed by 1 base and J by 0 bases, leaving 14 bases between them. Germline V gives CDR1 MGHDK, CDR2 SYGVNS. The CDR3 consists of 17 residues.